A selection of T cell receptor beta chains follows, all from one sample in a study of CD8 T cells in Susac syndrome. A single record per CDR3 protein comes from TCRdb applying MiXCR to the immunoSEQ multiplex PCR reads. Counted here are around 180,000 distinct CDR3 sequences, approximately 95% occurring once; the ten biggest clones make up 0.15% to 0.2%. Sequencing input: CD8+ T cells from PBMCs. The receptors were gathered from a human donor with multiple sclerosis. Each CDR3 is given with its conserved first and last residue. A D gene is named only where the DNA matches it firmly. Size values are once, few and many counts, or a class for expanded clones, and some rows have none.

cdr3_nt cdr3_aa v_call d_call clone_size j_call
TGTGCCAGCAGCTTTACCGGGACAGGTATTTACGAGCAGTACTTC CASSFTGTGIYEQYF TRBV28 TRBD1 . TRBJ2-7
TGTGCCTGGACCAAGGAGACTGGTGGCTACACCTTC CAWTKETGGYTF TRBV30 . . TRBJ1-2
TGTGCCAGCAGCTCACCGGACAGGGGTTACAATGAGCAGTTCTTC CASSSPDRGYNEQFF TRBV7-9 TRBD1 . TRBJ2-1
TGCAGTGCTAGAGATCCCCTAGCGGGAGGATCCTACGAGCAGTACTTC CSARDPLAGGSYEQYF TRBV20-1 TRBD2 . TRBJ2-7
TGCAGCGTTAGGGCCGGGGAGCTGTTTTTT CSVRAGELFF TRBV29-1 . . TRBJ2-2
TGTGCCAGCAGTGTCTCGGGACAGGCGTCCTACGAGCAGTACTTC CASSVSGQASYEQYF TRBV2 TRBD1 . TRBJ2-7
TGCAGCGTTGACCTACTCAGGACTAGCGGGAGCACAGATACGCAGTATTTT CSVDLLRTSGSTDTQYF TRBV29-1 TRBD2 . TRBJ2-3
TGTGCCAGCAGTAAGTCAGGGGCCAACGTCCTGACTTTC CASSKSGANVLTF TRBV6-6 . . TRBJ2-6
TGTGCCAGCAGTACCCCGACTAGTCGAGATACGCAGTATTTT CASSTPTSRDTQYF TRBV28 . . TRBJ2-3
TGTGCCAGCAGCCAAGACGAGGTGGTGGGGGCGAGCGAGCAGTACTTC CASSQDEVVGASEQYF TRBV3-1 . . TRBJ2-7
TGCAGCGTTGAACTCCGGCTAGCGCTCGGTCTAGATACGCAGTATTTT CSVELRLALGLDTQYF TRBV29-1 . . TRBJ2-3
TGTGCCATCGGTGTCTTTCTCGACGAGCAGTACTTC CAIGVFLDEQYF TRBV10-3 . . TRBJ2-7
TGCAGCGTTGAACAGGGGAGAACTGAAGCTTTCTTT CSVEQGRTEAFF TRBV29-1 . . TRBJ1-1
TGTGCCAGCTCACCGGGCAGAAACAATGAGCAGTTCTTC CASSPGRNNEQFF TRBV18 . . TRBJ2-1
TGCAGCGCCAAATTCAGAGGGACAGCAACTGAAGCTTTCTTT CSAKFRGTATEAFF TRBV29-1 TRBD1 once TRBJ1-1
TGTGCCAGCAGCTTAGAACTAGCATTGGCAGATACGCAGTATTTT CASSLELALADTQYF TRBV7-6 . . TRBJ2-3